This record concerns one T cell receptor (beta chain) sequence. No antigen is known for it. Samples came from healthy bone marrow donors. The data were obtained in a study of cytomegalovirus exposure and HLA in healthy donors. The CDR3 is made up of 15 amino acids. The germline gives CDR1 SGHDN, CDR2 FVKESK. V gave up 4 bases and J gave up 5 bases; unmatched junction bases: 5. The PCR made use of 60 Vbeta and 13 Jbeta primers. TCRdb's table, derived via immunoSEQ multiplex PCR, lists solely in-frame clones and lacks some. Of around 300,000 clones in the sample, roughly 81% were seen once. Overall study results and limits: Previous analysis showed most TCR beta V segments were productive about 87% or about 30% of the time. A list of 150 to 200 TCR beta chains associated with cytomegalovirus was given.

The sequence was obtained from a woman aged 40-49 years in good health and CMV-seropositive. The sequencing sample was made of PBMCs. The chain employs TRBV14 and TRBJ2-7; 13 nucleotides line up with TRBD2. In DNA, the CDR3 is TGTGCCAGCAGCCCTGGACTAGCGGGAGTGAACGAGCAGTACTTC. Translating gives CASSPGLAGVNEQYF.